These 24 T cell receptor beta chains were sequenced from one sample in a study of cytomegalovirus exposure and HLA in healthy donors. Clones were sequenced by immunoSEQ multiplex PCR, and TCRdb holds only the in-frame ones, with some missing. The data show about 98,000 clones, about 90% seen once. The sequenced material came from PBMCs. Every receptor here comes from a man aged 18-30 years in good health and CMV-seropositive.

CDR3 nucleotide sequence: TGTGCCAGCAGTGAATGGTATGGCAGGGAGGCCGTCGAGCAGTACTTC. Its protein product is CASSEWYGREAVEQYF. The rearrangement links TRBV6-1 to TRBJ2-7; tentatively, D is TRBD2 (6 bases). Looked up from germline, CDR1 is MNHNS and CDR2 is SASEGT. The CDR3 loop spans 16 amino acids. The germline V and J ends were trimmed by 2 bases and 6 bases, with 20 bases remaining between them.

This chain links TRBV5-1 with TRBJ1-2; 8 bases agree with TRBD1. CDR3 length: 15 residues. Germline-derived CDR1 and CDR2 are SGHRS and YFSETQ. The J segment lost 8 bases and the V segment lost 0 bases, leaving 9 bases of the junction unmatched. CDR3 DNA: TGCGCCAGCAGCTTGGCCCATGGACAGGGAGTCGGCTACACCTTC. It yields the protein CASSLAHGQGVGYTF. Supplemented by reference TRBV5-1 and TRBJ1-2, the full variable domain reads KAGVTQTPRYLIKTRGQQVTLSCSPISGHRSVSWYQQTPGQGLQFLFEYFSETQRNKGNFPGRFSGRQFSNSRSEMNVSTLELGDSALYLCASSLAHGQGVGYTFGSGTRLTVV.

The sample holds one count of this clone. This sequence joins TRBV5-8 and TRBJ1-5; a possible D gene is TRBD1 (6 bases). Germline loops: CDR1 SGHTS, CDR2 YDEGEE. Trimming took off 4 bases at V and 1 base at J, with 9 bases between the two ends. This CDR3 contains 14 residues. The DNA of the CDR3 is TGTGCCAGCAGCCCCGGACAGAGCAATCAGCCCCAGCATTTT. It encodes CASSPGQSNQPQHF. The full variable domain, completed using reference TRBV5-8 and TRBJ1-5, is EAGVTQSPTHLIKTRGQQATLRCSPISGHTSVYWYQQALGLGLQFLLWYDEGEERNRGNFPPRFSGRQFPNYSSELNVNALELEDSALYLCASSPGQSNQPQHFGDGTRLSIL.

The chain joins TRBV11-2 to TRBJ1-1; D is uncertain. V lost 0 bases to trimming and J lost 6 bases, with 8 bases between them. The CDR3 totals 13 residues. Germline values: CDR1 SGHAT, CDR2 FQNNGV. CDR3 amino acids: CASSLDFSPEAFF. The CDR3 DNA follows: TGTGCCAGCAGCTTAGATTTTAGCCCTGAAGCTTTCTTT.

The genes are TRBV11-3 and TRBJ2-7; 7 bases are a match to TRBD1. Germline values: CDR1 SGHNT, CDR2 YENEEA. There are 15 residues in the CDR3. The junction had 9 bases not matched to a gene; V was cut back by 5 bases and J by 2 bases. DNA of the CDR3: TGTGCCAGCAGCACCAGACAGGGCGATCCCTACGAGCAGTACTTC. The encoded protein is CASSTRQGDPYEQYF.

In DNA, the CDR3 is TGTGCCAGCAGTGAAGATGTTGGGAGGAGCTCCTACGAGCAGTACTTC. It is translated as CASSEDVGRSSYEQYF. The chain joins TRBV25-1 to TRBJ2-7; D is possibly TRBD2 (6 bases). The CDR3 length is 16 residues. Germline CDR1 is MGHDK and CDR2 is SYGVNS. V lost 2 bases to trimming and J lost 0 bases, with 14 bases between them.

The chain has TRBV27 and TRBJ1-5; possible D gene TRBD1, 5 bases. V was cut by 5 bases and J by 4 bases, with 9 bases left in between. The CDR3 runs 13 residues. Germline V gene lookup returns CDR1 MNHEY and CDR2 SMNVEV (reference sequence). The CDR3 DNA reads as TGTGCCAGCAGTACCAGGGATAATCAGCCCCAGCATTTT. As protein: CASSTRDNQPQHF.

The gene calls are TRBV7-2 and TRBJ1-1, with D tentatively TRBD1 (5 bases). The germline gives CDR1 SGHTA, CDR2 FQGNSA. There are 14 residues in the CDR3. V lost 1 base and J 11 bases, leaving 17 bases between the germline ends. The CDR3 loop is CASSLGQGLRRAFF. The CDR3 DNA is TGTGCCAGCAGCTTAGGCCAGGGTCTCCGAAGGGCTTTCTTT.

The chain has TRBV6-4 and TRBJ2-5; D is perhaps TRBD1 (6 bases). The germline V gene has CDR1 MRHNA and CDR2 SNTAGT. CDR3 length equals 13 residues. Between the trimmed V and J ends, which lost 5 bases and 5 bases, there was a span of 12 bases. CDR3 sequence (DNA): TGTGCCAGCAGTCAGACAGGCGCCGAGACCCAGTACTTC. Amino acids: CASSQTGAETQYF.

This chain connects TRBV25-1 to TRBJ2-1, with TRBD2 matching 11 bases. V shed 6 bases, J shed 6 bases, and the junction held 7 bases outside the gene matches. This CDR3 is 15 amino acids long. The germline V gene encodes CDR1 MGHDK and CDR2 SYGVNS. CDR3 sequence (DNA): TGTGCCAGCAGAGATAGCGGGGGGGCGTCCAATGAGCAGTTCTTC. This codes for CASRDSGGASNEQFF. Supplemented by reference TRBV25-1 and TRBJ2-1, the full variable domain reads EADIYQTPRYLVIGTGKKITLECSQTMGHDKMYWYQQDPGMELHLIHYSYGVNSTEKGDLSSESTVSRIRTEHFPLTLESARPSHTSQYLCASRDSGGASNEQFFGPGTRLTVL.

The CDR3, as DNA: TGTGCCAGCAGTGACTGGGCTAGCGGGGCCTACAATGAGCAGTTCTTC. The encoded protein is CASSDWASGAYNEQFF. The rearrangement joins TRBV6-4 to TRBJ2-1; the match to TRBD2 covers 9 bases. The CDR3 consists of 16 residues. Germline values: CDR1 MRHNA, CDR2 SNTAGT. V gave up 1 base and J gave up 2 bases; unmatched junction bases: 3.

CDR3 sequence: CSVAPRTYEQYF. CDR3 coding DNA: TGCAGCGTTGCGCCCAGAACCTACGAGCAGTACTTC. This rearrangement joins TRBV29-1 to TRBJ2-7, with D uncertain. Germline values: CDR1 SQVTM, CDR2 ANQGSEA. Trimming took off 4 bases at V and 2 bases at J, with 9 bases between the two ends. The CDR3 totals 12 residues.

The chain employs TRBV28 and TRBJ2-7; TRBD1 matches at 8 bases. The CDR3 has 20 amino acids. V gave up 6 bases and J gave up 0 bases; unmatched junction bases: 22. The germline CDR1 and CDR2 sequences are MDHEN and SYDVKM. The CDR3 DNA is TGTGCCAGCAGAGGTAACCTTGGCGGGACAGGATTTCGATTCTCCTACGAGCAGTACTTC. This translates into CASRGNLGGTGFRFSYEQYF. Drawing the rest from reference TRBV28 and TRBJ2-7, the complete variable domain is DVKVTQSSRYLVKRTGEKVFLECVQDMDHENMFWYRQDPGLGLRLIYFSYDVKMKEKGDIPEGYSVSREKKERFSLILESASTNQTSMYLCASRGNLGGTGFRFSYEQYFGPGTRLTVT.

The chain combines TRBV12-5 with TRBJ2-1, with D maybe TRBD2 (6 bases). CDR3 length: 17 amino acids. Germline V lookup: CDR1 LGHNT, CDR2 FRNRAP. The ends were cut back, 0 bases at V and 2 bases at J, with 14 bases in the middle. The CDR3 DNA sequence: TGTGCTAGTGGTTTGGTTGGAGGGGTTAGGACCTACAATGAGCAGTTCTTC. Protein sequence: CASGLVGGVRTYNEQFF.

V usage is TRBV27 and J usage is TRBJ2-7; D gene uncertain. Germline assignment: CDR1 MNHEY and CDR2 SMNVEV (reference sequence). Trimming stripped 5 bases from V and 6 bases from J, with 8 bases between. The CDR3 loop spans 11 amino acids. DNA of the CDR3: TGTGCCAGCAGTACCTATACCGAGCAGTACTTC. Translated: CASSTYTEQYF.

The chain recombines TRBV9 with TRBJ2-7; 8 bases agree with TRBD1. The CDR3 has 14 amino acids. In germline, CDR1 is SGDLS, CDR2 YYNGEE. The J segment lost 2 bases and the V segment lost 3 bases, leaving 4 bases of the junction unmatched. DNA for the CDR3: TGTGCCAGCAGCGCCGAGGACAGGGCCTACGAGCAGTACTTC. Its protein product is CASSAEDRAYEQYF.

V is TRBV7-6 and J is TRBJ2-7; D is possibly TRBD1 (6 bases). The CDR3 sequence is 14 residues long. V lost 4 bases, J lost 7 bases, and 17 bases lay in between. Germline CDR1 SGHVS, CDR2 FNYEAQ. The CDR3 DNA reads as TGTGCCAGCAGCTCCAAGACCCAACAGGGAGAGCAGTACTTC. Protein: CASSSKTQQGEQYF.

The chain has TRBV7-2 and TRBJ2-3, with 11 bases matching TRBD2. Germline V gene data show CDR1 as SGHTA and CDR2 as FQGNSA. CDR3 length: 16 amino acids. Trimming took 5 bases from V and 3 from J; bases not matched to a gene: 7. CDR3 region: CASSRVAGGPTDTQYF. The CDR3 DNA is TGTGCCAGCAGCCGCGTAGCGGGAGGGCCAACAGATACGCAGTATTTT.

The V gene is TRBV25-1, the J gene TRBJ2-4, with a possible D match to TRBD2 (6 bases). Germline CDR1 reads MGHDK; CDR2 reads SYGVNS. The CDR3 is 14 amino acids. Trimming removed 2 bases at V and 4 bases at J, with 9 bases between. The chain's CDR3 is CASSEGGAKNIQYF. The CDR3 DNA follows: TGTGCCAGCAGTGAAGGAGGGGCGAAAAACATTCAGTACTTC.

The chain joins TRBV20-1 to TRBJ2-1, with a tentative D call TRBD2 (7 bases). CDR1 DFQATT and CDR2 SNEGSKA come from the germline V gene (reference sequence). The CDR3 is made up of 11 amino acids. V shed 3 bases and J shed 13 bases, with 13 bases lying between them. The DNA for the CDR3 is TGCAGTGCTAGTATGGGGGGGCGACAGTTCTTC. Residues: CSASMGGRQFF.

The chain uses TRBV9 and TRBJ2-7; 9 nucleotides agree with TRBD1. V shed 5 bases, J shed 5 bases, and the junction held 20 bases outside the gene matches. Germline V gives CDR1 SGDLS, CDR2 YYNGEE. CDR3 length equals 18 residues. In DNA form, the CDR3 reads TGTGCCAGCAGAGGGGGTAATCTGAGCGGGACAGGGATCCACGAGCAGTACTTC. It encodes CASRGGNLSGTGIHEQYF.

This clone was seen a single time. The chain has TRBV5-1 and TRBJ2-2, with TRBD1 matching over 9 bases. CDR3 length: 15 amino acids. The germline V gene has CDR1 SGHRS and CDR2 YFSETQ. Trimming took 4 bases from V and 4 from J; bases not matched to a gene: 5. The CDR3 DNA reads as TGCGCCAGCAGCGGACCGGGACAGGGCACCGGGGAGCTGTTTTTT. Translated: CASSGPGQGTGELFF.

The J gene is TRBJ2-7, the V gene TRBV19; 11 positions agree with TRBD2. The CDR3 is 15 residues long. The V gene's germline CDR1 is LNHDA and CDR2 SQIVND (reference sequence). The trim removed 4 bases at V and 4 bases at J, leaving 6 bases unmatched. Written as DNA, the CDR3 is TGTGCCAGTAGTACAAAACTAGCGGGGGTGTACGAGCAGTACTTC. It yields the protein CASSTKLAGVYEQYF.

The rearrangement uses TRBV6-5 and TRBJ1-2; D call uncertain. Germline V gene lookup returns CDR1 MNHEY and CDR2 SVGAGI. Trimming left V 0 bases short and J 5 bases short, with 13 bases between. CDR3 size: 15 residues. CDR3 region: CASSYSAAARYGYTF. In DNA, the CDR3 is TGTGCCAGCAGTTACTCGGCGGCAGCGAGATATGGCTACACCTTC.